This paragraph reports one T cell receptor beta chain. The CDR3 spans 14 residues. The data were taken from a study of blood T cell repertoires in COVID-19. Study-wide background: The samples span acute and convalescent COVID-19 from the United States, Italy and Spain.

Original processing methods: By means of reference gene primer amplification, nucleated cell counts were estimated. The repertoire was sequenced with immunoSEQ multiplex PCR; TCRdb's copy has only in-frame clones and lacks some. That table furnishes V, J and clone size, whereas the DNA furnished D and trimming. This table holds about 52,000 clones, 65% to 85% found once. Material: peripheral blood. This TCR was recovered from a woman aged 80 or older with COVID-19, enrolled during active disease. The chain carries TRBV21-1 and TRBJ2-1; the table's D gene call, TRBD1, was not cross checked with the DNA. TRBV21-1 constitutes a pseudogene. In nucleotides, the CDR3 is TGTGCCAGCAGCAAACAAACAGGAAATACTGAGCAGTTCTTC. Amino acids: CASSKQTGNTEQFF.